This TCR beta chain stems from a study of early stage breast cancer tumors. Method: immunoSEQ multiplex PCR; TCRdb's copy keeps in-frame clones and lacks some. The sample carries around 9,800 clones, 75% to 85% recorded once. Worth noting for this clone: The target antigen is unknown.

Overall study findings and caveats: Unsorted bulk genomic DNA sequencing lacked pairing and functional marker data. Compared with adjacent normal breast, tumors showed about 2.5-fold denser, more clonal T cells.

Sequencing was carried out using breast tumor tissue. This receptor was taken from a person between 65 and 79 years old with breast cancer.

The CDR3 DNA reads TGTGCCAGCAGCCTTGGACAGGGCCGTCCCGTCACCTTC. This sequence encodes CASSLGQGRPVTF. The chain is built from TRBV7-2 and TRBJ1-2; 8 bases match TRBD1. The junction had 12 bases not matched to a gene; V was cut back by 5 bases and J by 13 bases. The CDR3 sequence is 13 residues long. Germline CDR1 and CDR2: SGHTA and FQGNSA.